Following are 27 T cell receptor beta chains from one sample sequenced in a study of T cell changes during pregnancy in multiple sclerosis. The assay was immunoSEQ multiplex PCR, and TCRdb's table has in-frame clones only and misses some. The sample consists of roughly 22,000 clones, approximately 89% of them appearing once. The specimen comprised CD4+ T cells from peripheral blood mononuclear cells, sampled after pregnancy. These receptors originate from a female donor in good health, enrolled as a control in a pregnancy study.

The chain employs TRBV15 and TRBJ2-1, with 7 nucleotides matching TRBD2. Trimming took 0 bases from V and 8 from J; bases not matched to a gene: 7. CDR1 is LNHNV and CDR2 is YYDKDF in the germline V gene (reference sequence). The CDR3 runs to 15 residues. CDR3 bases: TGTGCCACCAGCAGAGACCGGGGAGGGGAAGATGAGCAGTTCTTC. Translation gives CATSRDRGGEDEQFF.

This clone was recorded only once. V is TRBV7-9 and J is TRBJ2-2; tentatively, D is TRBD1 (5 bases). CDR3 length: 17 residues. Per the germline V gene, CDR1 is SEHNR and CDR2 is FQNEAQ (reference sequence). V shed 1 base and J shed 1 base, with 13 bases lying between them. As DNA, the CDR3 is TGTGCCAGCAGCTTAGGGGTGGCAGGGCAGAACACCGGGGAGCTGTTTTTT. Amino acids: CASSLGVAGQNTGELFF.

The rearrangement uses TRBV6-6 and TRBJ2-2; 7 nucleotides agree with TRBD1. CDR1 MNHNY and CDR2 SVGAGI come from the germline V gene (reference sequence). The junction had 3 bases not matched to a gene; V was cut back by 5 bases and J by 0 bases. The CDR3 loop spans 15 amino acids. The CDR3 DNA reads as TGTGCCAGCAGTCCCCAGGGGGCGAACACCGGGGAGCTGTTTTTT. Translated: CASSPQGANTGELFF.

The CDR3 region is CASSFSALRNTQYF. In nucleotides, the CDR3 is TGTGCCAGCAGTTTTAGCGCGTTACGAAATACGCAGTATTTT. The chain combines TRBV28 with TRBJ2-3; the D gene is possibly TRBD2 (5 bases). Between the trimmed V and J ends, which lost 3 bases and 7 bases, there was a span of 14 bases. Looked up from germline, CDR1 is MDHEN and CDR2 is SYDVKM. This CDR3 is built from 14 residues.

The chain combines TRBV30 with TRBJ1-1; possibly TRBD1 for D (6 bases). V lost 7 bases to trimming and J lost 5 bases, with 20 bases between them. This CDR3 region has 14 residues. Germline V gives CDR1 GTSNPN, CDR2 SVGIG (reference sequence). In DNA, the CDR3 is TGTGCCTTGAAGTCGAGTACCCAGGGGACTGAAGCTTTCTTT. It yields the protein CALKSSTQGTEAFF.

V gene TRBV7-3 combines with J gene TRBJ2-1; D is possibly TRBD1 (6 bases). The germline V gene encodes CDR1 SGHTA and CDR2 FQGTGA. V shed 3 bases and J shed 5 bases, with 11 bases lying between them. CDR3 length: 14 residues. The CDR3 DNA follows: TGTGCCAGCAGCTTCTCCGGACAGCACAATGAGCAGTTCTTC. This encodes CASSFSGQHNEQFF.

In nucleotides, the CDR3 is TGTGCCAGCAGTTTATCTGTGGGAGGACTCTACAATGAGCAGTTCTTC. As protein: CASSLSVGGLYNEQFF. The chain uses TRBV27 and TRBJ2-1; a possible D gene is TRBD2 (6 bases). This CDR3 contains 16 residues. V lost 0 bases and J lost 3, with 12 bases in between. CDR1 and CDR2 (germline): MNHEY, SMNVEV (reference sequence).

The chain couples TRBV19 to TRBJ1-1; 10 bases fit TRBD1. Germline assignment: CDR1 LNHDA and CDR2 SQIVND (reference sequence). V was clipped by 5 bases and J by 6 bases; unmatched bases: 9. This CDR3 has 15 residues. The CDR3 nucleotides are TGTGCCAGTAGTCCGACGGACAGGGGGTGGCCTGAAGCTTTCTTT. It translates to CASSPTDRGWPEAFF.

This clone was detected once. This chain joins TRBV30 and TRBJ1-6, with TRBD1 identical over 12 bases. The J segment lost 7 bases and the V segment lost 3 bases, leaving 1 base of the junction unmatched. The CDR3 is made up of 14 amino acids. Germline lookup yields CDR1 GTSNPN and CDR2 SVGIG (reference sequence). CDR3 bases: TGTGCCTGGAGGGGGACAGGGGGCAATTCACCCCTCCACTTT. Protein sequence: CAWRGTGGNSPLHF.

The rearrangement links TRBV2 to TRBJ1-5, with 11 bases matching TRBD1. The CDR3 has 12 residues. V lost 7 bases to trimming and J lost 9 bases; unmatched junction nucleotides: 2. Germline values: CDR1 SNHLY, CDR2 FYNNEI. The CDR3 sequence: CASKGQGGPQHF. CDR3 in DNA: TGTGCCAGCAAGGGACAGGGGGGGCCCCAGCATTTT.

The V gene is TRBV15, the J gene TRBJ2-5, with 7 bases that match TRBD1. The germline V gene encodes CDR1 LNHNV and CDR2 YYDKDF (reference sequence). The CDR3 is made up of 12 amino acids. Trimming took 3 bases from V and 7 from J; bases not matched to a gene: 2. The CDR3 is CATSRDRLTQYF. CDR3 coding DNA: TGTGCCACCAGCAGGGACAGGCTGACCCAGTACTTC.

The chain combines TRBV2 with TRBJ1-2, with 7 bases matching TRBD1. This CDR3 comprises 14 residues. In germline, CDR1 is SNHLY, CDR2 FYNNEI. V lost 6 bases and J lost 4; bases outside the gene matches: 8. The CDR3: CASRDPGQSYGYTF. In DNA form, the CDR3 reads TGTGCCAGCAGGGATCCGGGACAGAGCTATGGCTACACCTTC. The full variable domain, completed using reference TRBV2 and TRBJ1-2, is EPEVTQTPSHQVTQMGQEVILRCVPISNHLYFYWYRQILGQKVEFLVSFYNNEISEKSEIFDDQFSVERPDGSNFTLKIRSTKLEDSAMYFCASRDPGQSYGYTFGSGTRLTVV.

The J gene is TRBJ2-3, the V gene TRBV30; 14 nucleotides line up with TRBD2. CDR1 GTSNPN and CDR2 SVGIG come from the germline V gene (reference sequence). The junction had 9 bases not matched to a gene; V was cut back by 4 bases and J by 3 bases. The CDR3 runs 17 residues. CDR3 amino acids: CAWTRGTSGGGTDTQYF. DNA for the CDR3: TGTGCCTGGACGCGAGGGACTAGCGGGGGTGGGACAGATACGCAGTATTTT.

The CDR3 DNA is TGTGCCATCAGCCGACTAGCGGCCTCGTCCACATACGAGCAGTACTTC. This gives the protein CAISRLAASSTYEQYF. The V gene is TRBV10-3, the J gene TRBJ2-7, with 9 bases identical to TRBD2. The CDR3 spans 16 residues. Germline V lookup: CDR1 ENHRY, CDR2 SYGVKD. The junction had 13 bases not matched to a gene; V was cut back by 6 bases and J by 4 bases.

The rearrangement joins TRBV11-2 to TRBJ2-3; D possibly corresponds to TRBD2 (5 bases). The CDR3 totals 12 residues. The V end lost 11 bases, the J end lost 1 base, and 10 bases lay between the germline ends. The germline V gene encodes CDR1 SGHAT and CDR2 FQNNGV. CDR3 nucleotide sequence: TGTGCCGGGAGTCGGGGCACAGATACGCAGTATTTT. Protein sequence: CAGSRGTDTQYF.

The rearrangement uses TRBV29-1 and TRBJ1-1, with a weak D call TRBD1 (5 bases). V gave up 4 bases and J gave up 0 bases, with 12 bases separating them. The CDR3 is 14 residues long. The germline gives CDR1 SQVTM, CDR2 ANQGSEA. CDR3 DNA sequence: TGCAGCGTTGCACAGACAGCCATGAACACTGAAGCTTTCTTT. Its translation is CSVAQTAMNTEAFF.

The chain combines TRBV5-4 with TRBJ2-2, with 7 bases identical to TRBD2. The length of the CDR3 is 16 residues. Germline values: CDR1 SGHNT, CDR2 YYREEE (reference sequence). Losses at the gene ends were 6 bases for V and 8 bases for J; bases not matched to a gene: 16. The CDR3 DNA follows: TGTGCCAGCAAAAAGGGTCTAGCGGAAGAGGATGGGGAGCTGTTTTTT. Encoded protein: CASKKGLAEEDGELFF.

The rearrangement links TRBV18 to TRBJ1-5; maybe TRBD1 (5 bases). The length of the CDR3 is 14 residues. Between the trimmed V and J ends, which lost 3 bases and 3 bases, there was a span of 9 bases. Germline lookup yields CDR1 KGHSH and CDR2 LQKENI. CDR3 coding DNA: TGTGCCAGCTCACCGGGGCAGAACAATCAGCCCCAGCATTTT. This translates into CASSPGQNNQPQHF.

This clone was seen just once. V usage is TRBV28 and J usage is TRBJ2-1; TRBD1 matches 8 bases. Germline CDR1 is MDHEN and CDR2 is SYDVKM. With 7 bases clipped from V and 12 bases from J, the junction kept 14 bases outside the gene matches. The CDR3 is 14 amino acids. This CDR3 reads CASIPRTGPAGQFF. CDR3 bases: TGTGCCAGCATCCCGCGGACAGGGCCAGCGGGGCAGTTCTTC.

This rearrangement joins TRBV5-1 to TRBJ2-1; D possibly corresponds to TRBD1 (6 bases). Deletions cut 0 bases from V and 12 bases from J, with 16 bases between. Germline V gene sequence: CDR1 SGHRS, CDR2 YFSETQ. The CDR3 is 14 amino acids. CDR3 nucleotides: TGCGCCAGCAGCTTGGACTTGGGACACCATAGGCAGTTCTTC. Its protein product is CASSLDLGHHRQFF.

V gene TRBV4-1 combines with J gene TRBJ1-2; 12 bases line up with TRBD1. The CDR3 consists of 22 residues. V was clipped by 0 bases and J by 7 bases; unmatched bases: 24. Germline CDR1 is MGHRA and CDR2 is YSYEKL. This CDR3 reads CASSQDPWYGDRGRGGRGGYTF. The CDR3 bases are TGCGCCAGCAGCCAAGACCCTTGGTATGGGGACAGGGGGCGCGGGGGGCGGGGTGGCTACACCTTC.

The genes are TRBV4-2 and TRBJ2-7; 14 bases agree with TRBD2. In germline, CDR1 is LGHNA, CDR2 YNFKEQ. J gave up 0 bases and V 2 bases, and 6 bases lay outside the gene matches. The CDR3 loop spans 18 amino acids. The CDR3 here is CASSQLPGTSGSSYEQYF. CDR3 in DNA: TGTGCCAGCAGCCAACTACCGGGGACTAGCGGGAGCTCCTACGAGCAGTACTTC.

As to this clone: One end of the junction is discordant with germline, which a read error may explain. In DNA, the CDR3 is TGTGCCAGCTCTCAATCCGGGGACTACTCTCCCTTC. This codes for CASSQSGDYSPF. The chain links TRBV18 to TRBJ1-2; D possibly corresponds to TRBD1 (5 bases). CDR3 length: 12 amino acids. Germline-derived CDR1 and CDR2 are KGHSH and LQKENI.

The J gene is TRBJ2-1, the V gene TRBV30, with D possibly being TRBD2 (5 bases). Trimming shortened V by 4 bases and J by 0 bases, and 16 bases separated the two germline ends. Germline lookup yields CDR1 GTSNPN and CDR2 SVGIG (reference sequence). The CDR3 has 16 amino acids. The CDR3 sequence: CAWNNRWESSYNEQFF. The CDR3 coding sequence is TGTGCCTGGAATAATAGGTGGGAGAGCTCCTACAATGAGCAGTTCTTC.

V gene TRBV7-8 combines with J gene TRBJ2-2; 10 bases map to TRBD2. Per germline, CDR1 SGHVS and CDR2 FQNEAQ. With V trimmed by 5 bases and J by 0 bases, 3 bases remained unmatched. The CDR3 has 16 amino acids. CDR3 in DNA: TGTGCCAGCAGCAAGCGGGAGGGATCGAACACCGGGGAGCTGTTTTTT. Translating it yields CASSKREGSNTGELFF.

This chain joins TRBV30 and TRBJ1-5, with 7 nucleotides matching TRBD1. V shed 0 bases and J 3 bases; nucleotides not matched to a gene: 5. The V gene's germline CDR1 is GTSNPN and CDR2 SVGIG (reference sequence). The CDR3 is 15 residues long. In DNA, the CDR3 is TGTGCCTGGAGTGTACGGGACAGATACAATCAGCCCCAGCATTTT. Its protein is CAWSVRDRYNQPQHF.

The CDR3 protein is CASSDGGATDTQYF. The CDR3 nucleotides read TGTGCCAGCAGTGACGGGGGGGCCACAGATACGCAGTATTTT. The chain recombines TRBV6-4 with TRBJ2-3; D possibly corresponds to TRBD2 (7 bases). V lost 2 bases and J 2 bases, leaving 8 bases between the germline ends. Germline CDR1 is MRHNA and CDR2 is SNTAGT. The length of the CDR3 is 14 residues.